This is a list of T cell receptor beta chains from one sample in a study of memory CD4+ T cells and cytomegalovirus serostatus. The repertoire was sequenced with immunoSEQ multiplex PCR; TCRdb's copy has only in-frame clones and lacks some. Here the sample spans 65,000 to 95,000 clones, approximately 80% being singletons. Sequenced sample: memory CD4+ T cells from blood. The receptor set was obtained from an adult in good health and CMV-seronegative. Both conserved end residues are part of each CDR3. D genes are given only for firm matches. Clone size, where shown, is once, few, many, or a class for clones that have expanded.

j_call	d_call	clone_size	v_call	cdr3_length	cdr3_nt	cdr3_aa
TRBJ1-2	TRBD1	-	TRBV7-9	15	TGTGCCAGCAGCTTAGCCGAGGGGACAGGGTATGGCTACACCTTC	CASSLAEGTGYGYTF
TRBJ2-2	TRBD1	-	TRBV7-8	14	TGTGCCAGCAGCCGCGGACAGGGTGGTGGGGAGCTGTTTTTT	CASSRGQGGGELFF
TRBJ2-7	-	-	TRBV15	12	TGTGCCACCAGCAGGGCCGTAGGTGAGCAGTACTTC	CATSRAVGEQYF
TRBJ1-6	TRBD1	once	TRBV19	14	TGTGCCAGTAGTCACAGGGGGCGAGGTTCACCCCTCCACTTT	CASSHRGRGSPLHF
TRBJ1-1	-	-	TRBV6-1	14	TGTGCCAGCACCGAAGGGGCACCGAACACTGAAGCTTTCTTT	CASTEGAPNTEAFF
TRBJ1-2	TRBD1	-	TRBV7-9	13	TGTGCCAGCAGCTCACAGGGGAACTATGGCTACACCTTC	CASSSQGNYGYTF
TRBJ1-5	-	-	TRBV5-1	15	TGCGCCAGCAGCTTACTGGGGTATAGCAATCAGCCCCAGCATTTT	CASSLLGYSNQPQHF
TRBJ1-5	-	-	TRBV28	11	TGTGCCAGCAGTTTAGATCAGCCCCAGCATTTT	CASSLDQPQHF
TRBJ2-7	-	-	TRBV6-5	16	TGTGCCAGCAGTTACTCGATCGTACCAGGGACCTACGAGCAGTACTTC	CASSYSIVPGTYEQYF
TRBJ1-1	TRBD1	-	TRBV11-1	12	TGTGCCACCCGGGACAGGAGCACTGAAGCTTTCTTT	CATRDRSTEAFF
TRBJ2-1	TRBD1	-	TRBV7-3	15	TGTGCCAGCAGACAAACAGGGGCGCCCATCAATGAGCAGTTCTTC	CASRQTGAPINEQFF
TRBJ1-5	-	-	TRBV30	13	TGTGCCTGGAGTAAGTCTTCGGGTCAGCCCCAGCATTTT	CAWSKSSGQPQHF
TRBJ2-2	-	-	TRBV7-3	15	TGTGCCAGCAGCTTAGGACTCCAGAACACCGGGGAGCTGTTTTTT	CASSLGLQNTGELFF
TRBJ1-6	-	once	TRBV19	16	TGTGCCAGTAGTTTCACCTGGGCCGATCTAGGTTCACCCCTCCACTTT	CASSFTWADLGSPLHF
TRBJ2-5	-	-	TRBV5-1	16	TGCGCCAGCAGCTTGGCCGAGGGGGGGTACCAAGAGACCCAGTACTTC	CASSLAEGGYQETQYF
TRBJ2-5	TRBD1	-	TRBV28	16	TGTGCCAGCAGCCATTTTGGGACAGGGGATTGGGAGACCCAGTACTTC	CASSHFGTGDWETQYF
TRBJ2-7	-	-	TRBV7-9	15	TGTGCCAGCAGCCCCTGGACAGCTAACTCCTACGAGCAGTACTTC	CASSPWTANSYEQYF
TRBJ1-1	-	-	TRBV28	12	TGTGCCAGCAGTTCACAGGGAGTGAAAGCTTTCTTT	CASSSQGVKAFF
TRBJ2-1	TRBD2	-	TRBV6-4	15	TGTGCCAGCAGTGACAGCGGGACGCTAGCTCAGGAGCAGTTCTTC	CASSDSGTLAQEQFF
TRBJ1-3	TRBD1	-	TRBV30	16	TGTGCCTGGGGCCGGGACAGGTCCTTTTCTGGAAACACCATATATTTT	CAWGRDRSFSGNTIYF
TRBJ2-1	TRBD1	-	TRBV29-1	15	TGCAGCGTCGCCCTGAAAGGGACAGCTGAAAATGAGCAGTTCTTC	CSVALKGTAENEQFF
TRBJ1-1	-	-	TRBV19	13	TGTGCCAGTAGCCGGACTCGAGGCACTGAAGCTTTCTTT	CASSRTRGTEAFF
TRBJ2-5	TRBD2	-	TRBV2	15	TGTGCCAGCAGCAGACTAGCGGGCGGGGGGCGGGCCCAGTACTTC	CASSRLAGGGRAQYF
TRBJ1-2	-	-	TRBV30	11	TGTGCCTGGAGTGTACGAACACGCTACACCTTC	CAWSVRTRYTF
TRBJ2-1	-	-	TRBV19	17	TGTGCCAGTAGTCCTTACCCACAGGGTATGTCCTACAATGAGCAGTTCTTC	CASSPYPQGMSYNEQFF
TRBJ2-3	-	once	TRBV28	15	TGTGCCAGCAGTTCGGGGGGCTTAAGCACAGATACGCAGTATTTT	CASSSGGLSTDTQYF
TRBJ2-6	-	-	TRBV5-1	18	TGCGCCAGCAGCCTTAGGACAGTACCCGACTCTGGGGCCAACGTCCTGACTTTC	CASSLRTVPDSGANVLTF
TRBJ1-6	TRBD1	few	TRBV19	15	TGTGCCAGCACCGAAGGGACAGTCGATAATTCACCCCTCCACTTT	CASTEGTVDNSPLHF
TRBJ2-4	TRBD1	-	TRBV19	15	TGTGCCAGTAGTACCCCCAGGGGGATGGAAAACATTCAGTACTTC	CASSTPRGMENIQYF
TRBJ2-3	-	-	TRBV7-9	15	TGTGCCAGCAGGACTTCCGGGACATACACAGATACGCAGTATTTT	CASRTSGTYTDTQYF
TRBJ2-1	-	-	TRBV5-8	13	TGTGCCAGCAGACCGAGGGGAAAGGATGAGCAGTTCTTC	CASRPRGKDEQFF
TRBJ2-3	TRBD2	-	TRBV9	16	TGTGCCAGCAGCGTAGGTCCAGCGGGGACCACAGATACGCAGTATTTT	CASSVGPAGTTDTQYF
TRBJ2-3	-	-	TRBV28	12	TGTGCCAGCAGTCCCCGGGGGGATACGCAGTATTTT	CASSPRGDTQYF
TRBJ2-7	-	-	TRBV5-6	15	TGTGCCAGCAGCATAGGACTGGAAAAGTTGTACGAGCAGTACTTC	CASSIGLEKLYEQYF
TRBJ1-3	-	-	TRBV19	16	TGTGCCAGTAGTATCCGGGCAGGAGAATCTGGAAACACCATATATTTT	CASSIRAGESGNTIYF
TRBJ2-2	TRBD1	-	TRBV5-1	16	TGCGCCAGCAGCTTCCAAACAGGGGGCAACACCGGGGAGCTGTTTTTT	CASSFQTGGNTGELFF
TRBJ1-1	-	-	TRBV7-9	14	TGTGCCAGCAGCTTCCTACAGGCGAACACTGAAGCTTTCTTT	CASSFLQANTEAFF
TRBJ1-4	-	-	TRBV25-1	15	TGTGCCAGCAGTGAAACGGGGCCGGGTGGCGAAAAACTGTTTTTT	CASSETGPGGEKLFF
TRBJ1-1	-	-	TRBV19	15	TGTGCCAGTAGTATTTATGGAGGGTCGGCCACTGAAGCTTTCTTT	CASSIYGGSATEAFF
TRBJ1-2	TRBD1	-	TRBV2	15	TGTGCCAGCAGTGAGGGACAGGGGTTCTTCTATGGCTACACCTTC	CASSEGQGFFYGYTF
TRBJ1-3	-	-	TRBV11-2	14	TGTGCCAGCAGCTTAGATCTTAATTACAACACCATATATTTT	CASSLDLNYNTIYF
TRBJ2-5	-	-	TRBV7-8	16	TGTGCCAGCAGCTTAGGTACGGGACGGTCGCAAGAGACCCAGTACTTC	CASSLGTGRSQETQYF
TRBJ2-7	TRBD1	-	TRBV30	14	TGTGCCTGTGATACCGGGACAGGGGGCTCCGAGCAGTACTTC	CACDTGTGGSEQYF
TRBJ1-2	-	-	TRBV1	16	TGCACCAGCAGCCAAGAAAATGAAACGGGGGACTATGGCTACACCTTC	CTSSQENETGDYGYTF
TRBJ1-4	-	-	TRBV5-1	15	TGCGCCAGCAGCGCAGCCGGGACGAAAGGGGAAAAACTGTTTTTT	CASSAAGTKGEKLFF
TRBJ2-7	TRBD1	few	TRBV7-9	15	TGTGCCAGCAGCTTAGCTGGGACAGGGGTCAACGAGCAGTACTTC	CASSLAGTGVNEQYF
TRBJ1-5	-	once	TRBV7-8	14	TGTGCCAGCAGACGGGACCTGGGGAATCAGCCCCAGCATTTT	CASRRDLGNQPQHF
TRBJ2-7	-	-	TRBV4-3	13	TGCGCCAGCAGCCAAGTCGTAGCCTACGAGCAGTACTTC	CASSQVVAYEQYF